This T cell receptor (beta chain) came from a study of T cells in Graves' hyperthyroidism and ophthalmopathy. Study-wide results and caveats: Most thyroid clonotypes expanded above 0.001 were also detected in blood.

Amplified TCR beta CDR3 regions derived from RNA transcripts. First-round RT-PCR with HTBI primers amplified the TCR CDR3 region. TCRdb called the multiplex PCR reads again in MiXCR, with one record for every CDR3 protein. In the table there are some 490,000 distinct CDR3 sequences, about 20% of which are singletons. V was clipped by 1 base and J by 3 bases, with 4 bases between them. The length of the CDR3 is 14 residues. Germline V gives CDR1 SEHNR, CDR2 FQNEAQ (reference sequence). This clonotype was detected only a few times. The target antigen is unknown. The study left out patients who had uncontrolled infection, other autoimmune disease, pregnancy or lactation.

This sequence was found in a woman in her seventies with Graves' ophthalmopathy. This chain connects TRBV7-9 to TRBJ1-6, with D unclear. The sequenced material came from blood. The CDR3 loop reads CASSLGNYNSPLHF. The CDR3 DNA reads as TGTGCCAGCAGCTTAGGAAACTATAATTCACCCCTCCACTTT.